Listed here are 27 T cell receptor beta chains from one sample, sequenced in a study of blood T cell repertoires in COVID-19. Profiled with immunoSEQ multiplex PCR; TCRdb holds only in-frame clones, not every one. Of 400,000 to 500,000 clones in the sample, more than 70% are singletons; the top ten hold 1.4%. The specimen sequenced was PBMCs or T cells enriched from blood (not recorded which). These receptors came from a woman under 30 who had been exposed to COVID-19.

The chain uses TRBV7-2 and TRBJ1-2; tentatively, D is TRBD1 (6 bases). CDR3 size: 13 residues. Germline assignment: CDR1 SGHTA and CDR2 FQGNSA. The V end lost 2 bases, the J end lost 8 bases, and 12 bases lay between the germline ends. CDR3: CASSLRQVWGYTF. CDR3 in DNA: TGTGCCAGCAGCTTAAGACAGGTTTGGGGCTACACCTTC.

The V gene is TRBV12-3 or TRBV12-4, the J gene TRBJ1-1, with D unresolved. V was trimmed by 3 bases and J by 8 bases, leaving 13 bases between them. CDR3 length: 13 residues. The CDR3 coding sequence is TGTGCCAGCAGTTTCGGTTTCAGGTCCGAAGCTTTCTTT. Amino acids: CASSFGFRSEAFF.

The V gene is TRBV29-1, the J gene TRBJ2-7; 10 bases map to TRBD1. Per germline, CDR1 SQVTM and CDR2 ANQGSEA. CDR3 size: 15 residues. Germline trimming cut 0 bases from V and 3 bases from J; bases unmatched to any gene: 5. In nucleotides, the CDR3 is TGCAGCGTTGAAGATGACGGGACAGGGGTCTACGAGCAGTACTTC. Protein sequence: CSVEDDGTGVYEQYF.

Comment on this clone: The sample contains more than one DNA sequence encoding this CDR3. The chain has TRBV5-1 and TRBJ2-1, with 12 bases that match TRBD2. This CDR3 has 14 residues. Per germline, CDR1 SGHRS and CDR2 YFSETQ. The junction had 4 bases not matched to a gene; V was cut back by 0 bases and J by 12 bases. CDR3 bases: TGCGCCAGCAGCTTGGGACTAGCGGGAGCTGGGCAGTTCTTC. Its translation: CASSLGLAGAGQFF.

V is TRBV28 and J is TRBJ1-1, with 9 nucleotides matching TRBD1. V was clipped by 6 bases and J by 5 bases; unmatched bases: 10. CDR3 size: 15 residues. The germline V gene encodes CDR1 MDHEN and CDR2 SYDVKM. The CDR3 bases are TGTGCCAGCAGAACCGGGGACAGGGTTAGGACTGAAGCTTTCTTT. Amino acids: CASRTGDRVRTEAFF. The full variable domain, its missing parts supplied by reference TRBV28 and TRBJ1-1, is DVKVTQSSRYLVKRTGEKVFLECVQDMDHENMFWYRQDPGLGLRLIYFSYDVKMKEKGDIPEGYSVSREKKERFSLILESASTNQTSMYLCASRTGDRVRTEAFFGQGTRLTVV.

For the CDR3, the DNA is TGTGCCAGCAGTGAGGGGGCTAGCAGGTCCTACGAGCAGTACTTC. It is translated as CASSEGASRSYEQYF. This chain connects TRBV2 to TRBJ2-7; maybe TRBD1 (6 bases). The CDR3 consists of 15 residues. The V and J ends lost 3 bases and 1 base respectively, with 13 bases between them. Germline-derived CDR1 and CDR2 are SNHLY and FYNNEI.

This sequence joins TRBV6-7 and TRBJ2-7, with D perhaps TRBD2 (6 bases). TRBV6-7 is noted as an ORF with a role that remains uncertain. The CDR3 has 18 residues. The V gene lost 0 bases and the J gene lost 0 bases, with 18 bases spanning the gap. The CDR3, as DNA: TGTGCCAGCAGTTACTCGAAGGACTACCCCTCGACCTCCTACGAGCAGTACTTC. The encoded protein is CASSYSKDYPSTSYEQYF.

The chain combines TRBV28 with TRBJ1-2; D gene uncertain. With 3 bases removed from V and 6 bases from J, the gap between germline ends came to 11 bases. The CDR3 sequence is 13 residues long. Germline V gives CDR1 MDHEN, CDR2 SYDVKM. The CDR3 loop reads CASSFVRGNGYTF. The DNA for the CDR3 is TGTGCCAGCAGTTTCGTTAGAGGGAATGGCTACACCTTC.

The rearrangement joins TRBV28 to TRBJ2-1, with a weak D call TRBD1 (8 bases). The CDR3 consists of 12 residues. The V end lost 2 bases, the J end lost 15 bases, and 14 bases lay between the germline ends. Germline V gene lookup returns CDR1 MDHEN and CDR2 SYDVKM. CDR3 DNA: TGTGCCAGCAGTTTACAACAGGGGGGGTCGTTCTTC. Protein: CASSLQQGGSFF.

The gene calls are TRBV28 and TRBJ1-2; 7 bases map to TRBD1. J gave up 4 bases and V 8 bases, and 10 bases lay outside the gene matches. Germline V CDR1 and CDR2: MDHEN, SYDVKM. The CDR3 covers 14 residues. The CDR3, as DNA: TGTGCCAGCGGACAGGACGACACTTTCTATGGCTACACCTTC. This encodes CASGQDDTFYGYTF.

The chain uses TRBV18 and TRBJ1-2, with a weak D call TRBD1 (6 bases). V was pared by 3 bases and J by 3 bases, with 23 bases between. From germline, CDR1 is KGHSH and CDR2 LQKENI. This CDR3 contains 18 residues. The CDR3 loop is CASSPLTQIQGIDYGYTF. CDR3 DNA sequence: TGTGCCAGCTCACCCCTTACTCAGATTCAGGGGATTGACTATGGCTACACCTTC.

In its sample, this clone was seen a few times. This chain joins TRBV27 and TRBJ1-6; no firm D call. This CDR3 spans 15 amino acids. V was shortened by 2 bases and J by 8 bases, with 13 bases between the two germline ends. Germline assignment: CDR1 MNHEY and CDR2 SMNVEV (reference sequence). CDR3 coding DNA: TGTGCCAGCAGTTTAAGGCGGGCAAGCGATTCACCCCTCCACTTT. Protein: CASSLRRASDSPLHF.

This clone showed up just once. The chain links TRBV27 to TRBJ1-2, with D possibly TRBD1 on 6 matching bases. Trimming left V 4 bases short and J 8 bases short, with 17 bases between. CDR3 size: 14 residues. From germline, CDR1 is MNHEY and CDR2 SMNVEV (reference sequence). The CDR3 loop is CASSSPGASGGYTF. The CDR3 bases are TGTGCCAGCAGTTCCCCAGGGGCCTCTGGGGGCTACACCTTC.

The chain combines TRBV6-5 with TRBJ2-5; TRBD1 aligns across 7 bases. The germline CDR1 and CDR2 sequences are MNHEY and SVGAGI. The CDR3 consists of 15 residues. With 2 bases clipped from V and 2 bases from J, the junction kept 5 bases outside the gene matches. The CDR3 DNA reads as TGTGCCAGCAGTTACACAGGGGACCATCAAGAGACCCAGTACTTC. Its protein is CASSYTGDHQETQYF.

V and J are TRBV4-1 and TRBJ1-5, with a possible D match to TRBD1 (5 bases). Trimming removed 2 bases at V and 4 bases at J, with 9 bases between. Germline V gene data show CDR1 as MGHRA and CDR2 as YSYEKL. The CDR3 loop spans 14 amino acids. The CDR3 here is CASSQFGGNQPQHF. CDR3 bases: TGCGCCAGCAGCCAATTCGGGGGAAATCAGCCCCAGCATTTT.

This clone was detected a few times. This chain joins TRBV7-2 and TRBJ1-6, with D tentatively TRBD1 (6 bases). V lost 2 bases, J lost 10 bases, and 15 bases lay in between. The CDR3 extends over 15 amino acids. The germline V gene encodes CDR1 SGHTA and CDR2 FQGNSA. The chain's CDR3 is CASSLSPGVQSPLHF. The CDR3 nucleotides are TGTGCCAGCAGCTTATCCCCAGGGGTACAGTCACCCCTCCACTTT.

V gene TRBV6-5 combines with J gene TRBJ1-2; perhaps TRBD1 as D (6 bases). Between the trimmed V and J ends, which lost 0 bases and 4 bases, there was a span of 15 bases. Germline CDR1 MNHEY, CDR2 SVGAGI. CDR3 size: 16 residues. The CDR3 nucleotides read TGTGCCAGCAGTTACTCCAGTGCAGGGGAGAGCTATGGCTACACCTTC. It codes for CASSYSSAGESYGYTF.

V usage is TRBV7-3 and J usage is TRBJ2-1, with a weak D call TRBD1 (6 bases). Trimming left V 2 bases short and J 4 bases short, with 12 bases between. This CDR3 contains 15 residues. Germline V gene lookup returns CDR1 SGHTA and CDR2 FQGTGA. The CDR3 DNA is TGTGCCAGCAGCTTAGAACAGGGCCTATACAATGAGCAGTTCTTC. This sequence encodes CASSLEQGLYNEQFF. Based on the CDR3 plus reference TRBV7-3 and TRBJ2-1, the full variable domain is GAGVSQTPSNKVTEKGKYVELRCDPISGHTALYWYRQSLGQGPEFLIYFQGTGAADDSGLPNDRFFAVRPEGSVSTLKIQRTERGDSAVYLCASSLEQGLYNEQFFGPGTRLTVL.

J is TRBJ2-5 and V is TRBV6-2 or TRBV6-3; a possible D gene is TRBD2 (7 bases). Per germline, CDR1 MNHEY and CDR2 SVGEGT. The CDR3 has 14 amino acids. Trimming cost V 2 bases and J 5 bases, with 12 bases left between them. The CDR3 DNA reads TGTGCCAGCAGTTACCCGGGGGGCAGGGAGACCCAGTACTTC. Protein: CASSYPGGRETQYF.

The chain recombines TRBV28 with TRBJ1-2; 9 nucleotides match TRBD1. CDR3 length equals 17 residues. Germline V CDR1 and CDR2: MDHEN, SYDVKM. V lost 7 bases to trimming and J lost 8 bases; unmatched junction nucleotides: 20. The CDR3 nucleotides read TGTGCCAGCACGCCCGGGACAGGGTCGAATTCAGGGCACGGCTACACCTTC. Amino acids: CASTPGTGSNSGHGYTF.

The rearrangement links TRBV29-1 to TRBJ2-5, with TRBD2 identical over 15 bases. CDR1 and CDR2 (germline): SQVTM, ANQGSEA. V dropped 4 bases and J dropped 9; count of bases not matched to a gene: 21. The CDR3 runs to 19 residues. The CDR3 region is CSVGPGLGLAGGPRAAQYF. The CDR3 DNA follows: TGCAGCGTTGGCCCAGGCCTGGGACTAGCGGGAGGCCCGCGGGCGGCCCAGTACTTC. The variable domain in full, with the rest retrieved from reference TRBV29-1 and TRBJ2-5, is SAVISQKPSRDICQRGTSLTIQCQVDSQVTMMFWYRQQPGQSLTLIATANQGSEATYESGFVIDKFPISRPNLTFSTLTVSNMSPEDSSIYLCSVGPGLGLAGGPRAAQYFGPGTRLLVL.

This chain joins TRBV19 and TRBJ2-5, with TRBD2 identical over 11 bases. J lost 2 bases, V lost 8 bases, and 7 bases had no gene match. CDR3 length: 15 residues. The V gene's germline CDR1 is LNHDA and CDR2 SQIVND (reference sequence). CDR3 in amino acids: CASGLAGIPQETQYF. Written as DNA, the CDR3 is TGTGCCAGTGGACTAGCGGGTATTCCTCAAGAGACCCAGTACTTC.

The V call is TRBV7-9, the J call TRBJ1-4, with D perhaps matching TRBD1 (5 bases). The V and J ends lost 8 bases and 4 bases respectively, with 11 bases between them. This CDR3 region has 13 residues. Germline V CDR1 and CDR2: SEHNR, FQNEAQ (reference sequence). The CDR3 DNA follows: TGTGCCAGCCAGAGACAGAATAATGAAAAACTGTTTTTT. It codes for CASQRQNNEKLFF.

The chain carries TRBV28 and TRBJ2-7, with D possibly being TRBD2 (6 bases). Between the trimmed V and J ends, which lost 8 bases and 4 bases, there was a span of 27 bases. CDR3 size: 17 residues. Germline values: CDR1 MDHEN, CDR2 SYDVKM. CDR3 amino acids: CASGAGTPSWGDYEQYF. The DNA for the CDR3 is TGTGCCAGCGGAGCCGGGACCCCCTCATGGGGGGATTACGAGCAGTACTTC.

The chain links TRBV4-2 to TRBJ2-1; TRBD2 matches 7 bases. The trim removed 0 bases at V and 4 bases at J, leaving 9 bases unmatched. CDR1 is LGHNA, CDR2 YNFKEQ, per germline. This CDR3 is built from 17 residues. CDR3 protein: CASSQDATGGSYNEQFF. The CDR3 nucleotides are TGTGCCAGCAGCCAAGATGCCACTGGCGGGAGTTACAATGAGCAGTTCTTC.

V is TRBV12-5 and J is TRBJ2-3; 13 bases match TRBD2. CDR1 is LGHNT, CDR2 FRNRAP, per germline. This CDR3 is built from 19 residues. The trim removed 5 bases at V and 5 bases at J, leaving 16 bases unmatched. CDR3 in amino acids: CASGVTGLAGAKTVDTQYF. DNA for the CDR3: TGTGCTAGTGGTGTAACCGGACTAGCGGGAGCGAAAACAGTAGATACGCAGTATTTT.

CDR3 loop: CASSLGGEKLFF. The CDR3 DNA is TGTGCCAGCAGCTTAGGAGGGGAAAAACTGTTTTTT. The chain carries TRBV7-6 and TRBJ1-4, with D hard to call. Trimming shortened V by 1 base and J by 8 bases, and 5 bases separated the two germline ends. CDR1 SGHVS and CDR2 FNYEAQ come from the germline V gene. The CDR3 is made up of 12 amino acids.